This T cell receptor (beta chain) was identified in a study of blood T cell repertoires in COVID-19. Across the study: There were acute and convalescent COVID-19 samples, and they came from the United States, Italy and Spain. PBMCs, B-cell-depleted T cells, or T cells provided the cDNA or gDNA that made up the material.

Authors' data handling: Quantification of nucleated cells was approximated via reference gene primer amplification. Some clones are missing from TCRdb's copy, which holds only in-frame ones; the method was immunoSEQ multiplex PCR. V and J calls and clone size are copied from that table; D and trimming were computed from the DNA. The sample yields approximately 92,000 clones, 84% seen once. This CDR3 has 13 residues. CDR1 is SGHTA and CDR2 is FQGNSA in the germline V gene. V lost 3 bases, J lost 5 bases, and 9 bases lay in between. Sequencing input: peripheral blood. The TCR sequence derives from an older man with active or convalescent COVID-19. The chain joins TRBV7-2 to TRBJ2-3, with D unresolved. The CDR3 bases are TGTGCCAGCAGCTTCGGTAATAGAGATACGCAGTATTTT. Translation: CASSFGNRDTQYF. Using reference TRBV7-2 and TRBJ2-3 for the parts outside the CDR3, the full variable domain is GAGVSQSPSNKVTEKGKDVELRCDPISGHTALYWYRQSLGQGLEFLIYFQGNSAPDKSGLPSDRFSAERTGGSVSTLTIQRTQQEDSAVYLCASSFGNRDTQYFGPGTRLTVL.